This TCR beta chain was captured by sequencing in a study of blood T cell repertoires in COVID-19. There are 14 residues in the CDR3. Unmatched junction bases numbered 14, after V lost 1 base and J lost 13 bases. Germline V gene lookup returns CDR1 SGHRS and CDR2 YFSETQ. Profiling relied on immunoSEQ multiplex PCR, and the TCRdb table lists in-frame clones only, not all of them. The sample has about 140,000 clones, roughly 84% seen once. The sequence derives from a man aged 25-45 years with COVID-19, enrolled during active disease. The V gene is TRBV5-1, the J gene TRBJ2-7, with 7 bases identical to TRBD1. The specimen was peripheral blood. The CDR3 nucleotides read TGCGCCAGCAGCTTGAGGGACAGAGAAGGAGGATTTTACTTC. This sequence encodes CASSLRDREGGFYF.